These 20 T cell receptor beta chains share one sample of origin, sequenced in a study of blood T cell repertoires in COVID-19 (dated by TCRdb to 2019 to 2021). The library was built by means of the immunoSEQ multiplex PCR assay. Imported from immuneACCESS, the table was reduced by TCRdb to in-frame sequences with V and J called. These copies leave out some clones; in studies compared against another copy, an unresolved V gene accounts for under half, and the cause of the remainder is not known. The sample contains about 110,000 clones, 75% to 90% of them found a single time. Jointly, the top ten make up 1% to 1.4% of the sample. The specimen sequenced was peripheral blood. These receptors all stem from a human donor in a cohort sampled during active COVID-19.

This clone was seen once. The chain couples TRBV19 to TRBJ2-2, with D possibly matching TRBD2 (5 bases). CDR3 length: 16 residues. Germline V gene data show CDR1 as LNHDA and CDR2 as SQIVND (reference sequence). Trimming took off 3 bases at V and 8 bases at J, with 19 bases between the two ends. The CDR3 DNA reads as TGTGCCAGTAGTATGAATATGGAGATGATAGCGGGGGAGCTGTTTTTT. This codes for CASSMNMEMIAGELFF.

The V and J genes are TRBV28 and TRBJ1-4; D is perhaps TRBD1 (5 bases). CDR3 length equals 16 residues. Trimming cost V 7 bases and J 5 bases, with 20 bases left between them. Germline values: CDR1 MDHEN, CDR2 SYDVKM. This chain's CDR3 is CASTRIGRQGNEKLFF. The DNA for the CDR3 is TGTGCCAGCACCAGAATCGGGCGGCAGGGAAATGAAAAACTGTTTTTT.

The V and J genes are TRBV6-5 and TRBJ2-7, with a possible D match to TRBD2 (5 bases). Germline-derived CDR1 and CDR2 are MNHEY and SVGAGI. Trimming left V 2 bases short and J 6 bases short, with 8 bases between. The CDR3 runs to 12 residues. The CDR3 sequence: CASSYGGSEQYF. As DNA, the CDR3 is TGTGCCAGCAGTTACGGAGGCTCCGAGCAGTACTTC.

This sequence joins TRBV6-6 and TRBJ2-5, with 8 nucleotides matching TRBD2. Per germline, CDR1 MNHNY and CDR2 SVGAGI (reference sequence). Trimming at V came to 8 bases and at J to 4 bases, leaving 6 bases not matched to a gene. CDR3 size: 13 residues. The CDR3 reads CASGGLAGETQYF. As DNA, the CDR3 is TGTGCCAGCGGAGGGCTAGCGGGAGAGACCCAGTACTTC.

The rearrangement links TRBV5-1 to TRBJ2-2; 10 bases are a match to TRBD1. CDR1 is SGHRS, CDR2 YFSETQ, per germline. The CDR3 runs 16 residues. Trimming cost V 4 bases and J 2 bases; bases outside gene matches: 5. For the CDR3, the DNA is TGCGCCAGCAGCCCAGGGACAGGGGTCAACACCGGGGAGCTGTTTTTT. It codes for CASSPGTGVNTGELFF.

CDR3 bases: TGTGCCAGCAGTTACTCGCGGGGGTACAATGAGCAGTTCTTC. Translated: CASSYSRGYNEQFF. V usage is TRBV6-5 and J usage is TRBJ2-1, with TRBD2 matching 7 bases. The CDR3 runs 14 residues. Germline V CDR1 and CDR2: MNHEY, SVGAGI. J gave up 4 bases and V 0 bases, and 0 bases lay outside the gene matches.

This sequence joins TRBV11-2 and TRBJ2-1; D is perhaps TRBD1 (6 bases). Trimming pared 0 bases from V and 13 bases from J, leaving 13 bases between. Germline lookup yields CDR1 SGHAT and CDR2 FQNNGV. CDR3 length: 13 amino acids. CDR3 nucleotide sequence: TGTGCCAGCAGCTTAGAGGGGGCAAGGCAACAGTTCTTC. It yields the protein CASSLEGARQQFF.

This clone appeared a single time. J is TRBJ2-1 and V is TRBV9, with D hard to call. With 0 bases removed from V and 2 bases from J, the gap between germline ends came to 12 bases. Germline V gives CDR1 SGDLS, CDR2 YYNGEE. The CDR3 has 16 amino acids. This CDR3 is CASSVDRRPPYNEQFF. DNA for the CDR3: TGTGCCAGCAGCGTAGATAGGCGGCCGCCCTACAATGAGCAGTTCTTC.

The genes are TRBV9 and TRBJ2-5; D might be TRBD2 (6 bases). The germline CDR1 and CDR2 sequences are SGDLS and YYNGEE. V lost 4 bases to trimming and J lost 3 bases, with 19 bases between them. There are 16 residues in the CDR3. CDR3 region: CASSPPSGLAKETQYF. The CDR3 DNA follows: TGTGCCAGCAGCCCCCCCTCGGGACTGGCAAAAGAGACCCAGTACTTC.

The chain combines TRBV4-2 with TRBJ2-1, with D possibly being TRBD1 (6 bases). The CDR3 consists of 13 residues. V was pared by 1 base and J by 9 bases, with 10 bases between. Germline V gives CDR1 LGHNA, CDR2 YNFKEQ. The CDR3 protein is CASSQAGVPEQFF. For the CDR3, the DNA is TGTGCCAGCAGCCAAGCAGGGGTGCCTGAGCAGTTCTTC.

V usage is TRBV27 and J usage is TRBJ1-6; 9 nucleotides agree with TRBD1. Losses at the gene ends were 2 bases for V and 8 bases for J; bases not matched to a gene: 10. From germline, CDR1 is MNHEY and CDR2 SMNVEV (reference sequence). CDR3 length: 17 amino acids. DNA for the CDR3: TGTGCCAGCAGTTTACTGGGCCCGGGACAGGGTTATTCACCCCTCCACTTT. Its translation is CASSLLGPGQGYSPLHF.

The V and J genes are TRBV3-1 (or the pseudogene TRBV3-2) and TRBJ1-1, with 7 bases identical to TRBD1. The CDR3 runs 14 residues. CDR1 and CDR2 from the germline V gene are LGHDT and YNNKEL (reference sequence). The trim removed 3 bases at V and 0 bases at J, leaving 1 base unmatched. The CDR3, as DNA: TGTGCCAGCAGCCAGACAGGGTTGAACACTGAAGCTTTCTTT. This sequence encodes CASSQTGLNTEAFF.

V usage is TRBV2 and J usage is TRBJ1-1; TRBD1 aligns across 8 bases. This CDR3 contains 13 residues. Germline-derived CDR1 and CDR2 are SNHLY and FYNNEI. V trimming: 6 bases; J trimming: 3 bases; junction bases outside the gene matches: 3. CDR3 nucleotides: TGTGCCAGCAGGACAGGGGTATACACTGAAGCTTTCTTT. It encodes CASRTGVYTEAFF.

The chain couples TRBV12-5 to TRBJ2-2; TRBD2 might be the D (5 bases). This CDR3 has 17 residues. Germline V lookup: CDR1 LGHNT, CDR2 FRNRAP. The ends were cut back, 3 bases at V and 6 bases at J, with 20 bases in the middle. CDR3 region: CASGLGSLRVEAGELFF. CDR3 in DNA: TGTGCTAGTGGTTTAGGGTCTCTGCGGGTAGAGGCCGGGGAGCTGTTTTTT.

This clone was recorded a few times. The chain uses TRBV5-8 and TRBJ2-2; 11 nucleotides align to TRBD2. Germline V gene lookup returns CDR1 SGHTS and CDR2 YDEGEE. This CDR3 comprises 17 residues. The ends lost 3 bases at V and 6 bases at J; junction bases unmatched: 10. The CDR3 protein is CASSSSRLAGRAGELFF. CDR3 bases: TGTGCCAGCAGCTCGTCCCGACTAGCGGGGAGAGCCGGGGAGCTGTTTTTT.

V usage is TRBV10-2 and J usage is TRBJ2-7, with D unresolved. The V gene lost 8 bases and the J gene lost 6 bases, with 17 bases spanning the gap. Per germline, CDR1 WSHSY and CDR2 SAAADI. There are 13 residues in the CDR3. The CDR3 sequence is CASLATPSGEQYF. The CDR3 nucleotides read TGCGCCAGCCTGGCGACCCCGTCAGGCGAGCAGTACTTC.

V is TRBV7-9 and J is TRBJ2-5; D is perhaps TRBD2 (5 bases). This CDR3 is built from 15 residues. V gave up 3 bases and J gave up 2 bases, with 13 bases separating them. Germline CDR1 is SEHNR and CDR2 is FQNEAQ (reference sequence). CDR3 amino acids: CASSLMVRDQETQYF. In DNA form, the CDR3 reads TGTGCCAGCAGCTTGATGGTGAGGGATCAAGAGACCCAGTACTTC.

CDR3 nucleotide sequence: TGTGCCAGCAGCTTTGTTCAGGGGAGCACGAGTGGAAACACCATATATTTT. Amino acids: CASSFVQGSTSGNTIYF. The gene calls are TRBV7-8 and TRBJ1-3; maybe TRBD1 (6 bases). This CDR3 contains 17 residues. Germline V lookup: CDR1 SGHVS, CDR2 FQNEAQ. V dropped 3 bases and J dropped 3 bases, with 18 bases sitting between them.

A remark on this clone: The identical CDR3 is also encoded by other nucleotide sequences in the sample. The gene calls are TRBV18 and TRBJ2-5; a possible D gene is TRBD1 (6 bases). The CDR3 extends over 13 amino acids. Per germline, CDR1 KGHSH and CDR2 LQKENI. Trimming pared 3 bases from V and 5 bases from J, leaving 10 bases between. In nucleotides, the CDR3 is TGTGCCAGCTCACCCCAGGGGCGGGAGACCCAGTACTTC. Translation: CASSPQGRETQYF.

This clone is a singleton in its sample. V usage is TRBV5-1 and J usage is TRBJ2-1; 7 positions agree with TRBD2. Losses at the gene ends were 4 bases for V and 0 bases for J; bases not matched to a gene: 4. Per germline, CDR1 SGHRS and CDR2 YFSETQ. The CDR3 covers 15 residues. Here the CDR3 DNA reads TGCGCCAGCAGCCGGCGGGAGAGCTCCTACAATGAGCAGTTCTTC. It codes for CASSRRESSYNEQFF.